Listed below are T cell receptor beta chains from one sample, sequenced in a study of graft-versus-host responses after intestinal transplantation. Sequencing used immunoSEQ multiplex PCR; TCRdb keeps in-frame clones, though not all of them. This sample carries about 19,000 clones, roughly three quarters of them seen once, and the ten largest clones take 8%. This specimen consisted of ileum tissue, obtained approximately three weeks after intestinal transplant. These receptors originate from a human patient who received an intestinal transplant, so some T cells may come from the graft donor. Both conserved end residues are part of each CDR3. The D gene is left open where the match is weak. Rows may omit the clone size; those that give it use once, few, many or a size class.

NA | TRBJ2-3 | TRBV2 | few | TGTGCCAGCAACGGGCAGGGAAGGTTAACAGATACGCAGTATTTT | CASNGQGRLTDTQYF
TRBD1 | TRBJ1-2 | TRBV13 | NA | TGTGCCAGCAGCGTAAGTTATGGACAGGGAGGTCGCTATGGCTACACCTTC | CASSVSYGQGGRYGYTF
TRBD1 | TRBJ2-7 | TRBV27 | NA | TGTGCCAGCAGTTTTGGGACAGGGGGCTCCAACGAGCAGTACTTC | CASSFGTGGSNEQYF
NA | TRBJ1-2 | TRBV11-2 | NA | TGTGCCAGCAGCCACCACTCAACAGTAAGCTATGGCTACACCTTC | CASSHHSTVSYGYTF
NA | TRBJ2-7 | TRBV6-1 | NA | TGTGCCAGCAGTGAAATTACAGGGATAGACTACGAGCAGTACTTC | CASSEITGIDYEQYF
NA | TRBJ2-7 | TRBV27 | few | TGTGCCAGCAGTCCCCCGTCCTACGAGCAGTACTTC | CASSPPSYEQYF
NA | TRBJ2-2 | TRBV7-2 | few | TGTGCCAGCAGCCTCTATACAGCCGGGGAGCTGTTTTTT | CASSLYTAGELFF
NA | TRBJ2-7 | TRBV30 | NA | TGTGCCTGGAGTGACAGGAGCTCCTACGAGCAGTACTTC | CAWSDRSSYEQYF
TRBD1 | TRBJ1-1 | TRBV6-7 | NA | TGTGCCAGCAGTTACTCGTCGGTAGACAGGGTTAAGGCTGAAGCTTTCTTT | CASSYSSVDRVKAEAFF
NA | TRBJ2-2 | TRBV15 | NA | TGTGCCACCAGCTGGATGGCGGGACGCACCGGGGAGCTGTTTTTT | CATSWMAGRTGELFF
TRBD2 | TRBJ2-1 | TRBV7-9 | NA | TGTGCCAGCAACCGCGGGAGTTTAGGTGAGCAGTTCTTC | CASNRGSLGEQFF
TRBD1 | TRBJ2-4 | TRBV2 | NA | TGTGCCAGCAGTGAAGGCCCCGGGACAGGGGTAGCCAAAAACATTCAGTACTTC | CASSEGPGTGVAKNIQYF
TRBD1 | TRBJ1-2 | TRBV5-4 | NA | TGTGCCAGCAGCCTTGACAGGGGCTATGGCTACACCTTC | CASSLDRGYGYTF
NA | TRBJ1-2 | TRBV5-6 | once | TGTGCCAGCAGCCCCGGTTTGAACTATGGCTACACCTTC | CASSPGLNYGYTF
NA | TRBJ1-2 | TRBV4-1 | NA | TGCGCCAGCAGCCAAGAGTCCTCATCAGGCTATGGCTACACCTTC | CASSQESSSGYGYTF
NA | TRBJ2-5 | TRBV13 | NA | TGTGCCAGCAGCCCTCGTTATCTACAGGGAGAGACCCAGTACTTC | CASSPRYLQGETQYF
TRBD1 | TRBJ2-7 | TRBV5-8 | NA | TGTGCCAGCAGCTTCCGGACAGGGTGGACATTAAAAACCTACGAGCAGTACTTC | CASSFRTGWTLKTYEQYF
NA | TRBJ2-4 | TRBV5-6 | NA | TGTGCCAGCAGCCGCGCCCAGGGGGCCAAAAACATTCAGTACTTC | CASSRAQGAKNIQYF
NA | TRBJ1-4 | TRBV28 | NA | TGTGCCAGCAGTTCCCCCCCGGGGAGGACTAATGAAAAACTGTTTTTT | CASSSPPGRTNEKLFF
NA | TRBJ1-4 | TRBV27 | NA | TGTGCCAGCAGTTCCGGACAGAGTTATAATGAAAAACTGTTTTTT | CASSSGQSYNEKLFF
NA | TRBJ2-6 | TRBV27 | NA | TGTGCCAGCAGTTTAAGCCCCTCTGGGGCCAACGTCCTGACTTTC | CASSLSPSGANVLTF
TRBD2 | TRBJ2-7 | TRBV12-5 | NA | TGTGCTAGTGCCACTAGCGGGAGGGGTCCCTACGAGCAGTACTTC | CASATSGRGPYEQYF
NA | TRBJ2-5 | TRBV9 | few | TGTGCCAGCAGCGCTAGCCACCGAGAGACCCAGTACTTC | CASSASHRETQYF
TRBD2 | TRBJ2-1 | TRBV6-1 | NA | TGTGCCAGCAGTGCCCTGCCGGGACTAGCGGGTAATGAGCAGTTCTTC | CASSALPGLAGNEQFF
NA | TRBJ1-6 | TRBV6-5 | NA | TGTGCCAGCAGCCGCCGGGACAAATATAATTCACCCCTCCACTTT | CASSRRDKYNSPLHF
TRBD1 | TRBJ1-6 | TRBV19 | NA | TGTGCCAGTAGTATTTCTGCCAGGGGGCGATCACCCCTCCACTTT | CASSISARGRSPLHF
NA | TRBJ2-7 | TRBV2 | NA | TGTGCCAGCAGTGAAGCGCTTCTGTTTTCCTACGAGCAGTACTTC | CASSEALLFSYEQYF
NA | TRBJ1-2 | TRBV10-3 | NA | TGTGCCATCAGTTTTACAGGGAACTATGGCTACACCTTC | CAISFTGNYGYTF
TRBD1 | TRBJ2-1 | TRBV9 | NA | TGTGCCAGCAGCGTATGGGACAGCTACAATGAGCAGTTCTTC | CASSVWDSYNEQFF
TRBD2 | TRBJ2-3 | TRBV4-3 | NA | TGCGCCAGCAGCCAAGATTCGTGGGGGGGACTTACGGGTACGCAGTATTTT | CASSQDSWGGLTGTQYF
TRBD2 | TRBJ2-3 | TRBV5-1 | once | TGCGCCAGCAGCCGTAAGGGAGCGGGAGTTTCCGATACGCAGTATTTT | CASSRKGAGVSDTQYF
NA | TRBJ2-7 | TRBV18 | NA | TGTGCCAGCTCACTCTTGCGGGAGCAGTACTTC | CASSLLREQYF
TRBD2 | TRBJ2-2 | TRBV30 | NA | TGTGCCTGGAGATCGGGGGGGCGGGACACCGGGGAGCTGTTTTTT | CAWRSGGRDTGELFF
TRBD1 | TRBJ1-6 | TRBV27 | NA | TGTGCCAGCAGTGGACAGGGGGCGCAGGTGGTTGCTTCACCCCTCCACTTT | CASSGQGAQVVASPLHF
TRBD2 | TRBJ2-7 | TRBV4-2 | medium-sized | TGTGCCAGCAGCCAAGAATCTGGGGGGGTATACGAGCAGTACTTC | CASSQESGGVYEQYF
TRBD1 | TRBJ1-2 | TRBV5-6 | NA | TGTGCCAGCAGCTTGGGGAACAGGGGTGATGGCTACACCTTC | CASSLGNRGDGYTF
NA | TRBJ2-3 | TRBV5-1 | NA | TGCGCCAGCAGCCGCCCGGCAGGGGCAGATACGCAGTATTTT | CASSRPAGADTQYF
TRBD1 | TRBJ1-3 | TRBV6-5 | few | TGTGCCAGCAGTCAGACAGGGATGGGAAACACCATATATTTT | CASSQTGMGNTIYF
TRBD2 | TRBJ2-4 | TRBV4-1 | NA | TGCGCCAGCAGCCAAGGGAGGGTAGCGGGGCGCAAAAACATTCAGTACTTC | CASSQGRVAGRKNIQYF